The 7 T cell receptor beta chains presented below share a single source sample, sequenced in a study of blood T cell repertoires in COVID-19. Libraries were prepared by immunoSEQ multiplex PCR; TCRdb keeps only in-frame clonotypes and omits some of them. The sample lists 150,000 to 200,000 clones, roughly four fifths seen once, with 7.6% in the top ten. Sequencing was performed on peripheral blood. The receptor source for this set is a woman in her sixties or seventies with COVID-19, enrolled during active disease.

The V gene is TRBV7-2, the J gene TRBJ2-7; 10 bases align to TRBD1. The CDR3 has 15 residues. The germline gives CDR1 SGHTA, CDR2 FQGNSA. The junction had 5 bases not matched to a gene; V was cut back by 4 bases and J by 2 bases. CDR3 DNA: TGTGCCAGCAGCTATGGGACAGGGGTGACCTACGAGCAGTACTTC. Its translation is CASSYGTGVTYEQYF.

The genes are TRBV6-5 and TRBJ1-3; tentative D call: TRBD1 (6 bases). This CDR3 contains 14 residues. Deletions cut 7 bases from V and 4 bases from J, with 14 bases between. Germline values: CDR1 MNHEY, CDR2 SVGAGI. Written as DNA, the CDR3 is TGTGCCAGCACCCCCCCAGGGGTAGGAAACACCATATATTTT. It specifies CASTPPGVGNTIYF.

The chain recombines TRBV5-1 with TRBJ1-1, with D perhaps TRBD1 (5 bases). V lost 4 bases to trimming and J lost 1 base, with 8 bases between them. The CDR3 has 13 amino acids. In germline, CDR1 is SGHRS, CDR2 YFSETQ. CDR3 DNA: TGCGCCAGCAGCGGCCAGGGGAACACTGAAGCTTTCTTT. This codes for CASSGQGNTEAFF.

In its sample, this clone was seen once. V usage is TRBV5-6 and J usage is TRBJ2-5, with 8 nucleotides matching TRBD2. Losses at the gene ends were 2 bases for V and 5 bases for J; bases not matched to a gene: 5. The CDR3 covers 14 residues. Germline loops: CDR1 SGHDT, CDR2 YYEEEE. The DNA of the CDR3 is TGTGCCAGCAGCTTCCGGGAGGGCCAGGAGACCCAGTACTTC. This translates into CASSFREGQETQYF.

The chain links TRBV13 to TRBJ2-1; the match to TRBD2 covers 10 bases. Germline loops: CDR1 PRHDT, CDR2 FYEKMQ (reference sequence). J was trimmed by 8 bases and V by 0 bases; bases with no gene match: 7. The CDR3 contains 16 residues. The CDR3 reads CASSLGLAGRLDEQFF. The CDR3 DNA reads TGTGCCAGCAGCTTAGGACTAGCGGGAAGGCTAGATGAGCAGTTCTTC.

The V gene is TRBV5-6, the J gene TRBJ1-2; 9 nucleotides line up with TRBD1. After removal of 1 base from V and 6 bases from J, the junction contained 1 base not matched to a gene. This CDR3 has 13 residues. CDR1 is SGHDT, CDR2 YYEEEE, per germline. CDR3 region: CASSLNRGHGYTF. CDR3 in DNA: TGTGCCAGCAGCTTGAACAGGGGGCATGGCTACACCTTC.

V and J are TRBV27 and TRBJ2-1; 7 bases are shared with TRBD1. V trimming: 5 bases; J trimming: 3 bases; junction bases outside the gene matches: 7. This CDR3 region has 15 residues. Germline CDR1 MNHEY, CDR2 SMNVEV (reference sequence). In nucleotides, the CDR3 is TGTGCCAGCAGTCAACGACAGGGCCTCTACAATGAGCAGTTCTTC. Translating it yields CASSQRQGLYNEQFF.